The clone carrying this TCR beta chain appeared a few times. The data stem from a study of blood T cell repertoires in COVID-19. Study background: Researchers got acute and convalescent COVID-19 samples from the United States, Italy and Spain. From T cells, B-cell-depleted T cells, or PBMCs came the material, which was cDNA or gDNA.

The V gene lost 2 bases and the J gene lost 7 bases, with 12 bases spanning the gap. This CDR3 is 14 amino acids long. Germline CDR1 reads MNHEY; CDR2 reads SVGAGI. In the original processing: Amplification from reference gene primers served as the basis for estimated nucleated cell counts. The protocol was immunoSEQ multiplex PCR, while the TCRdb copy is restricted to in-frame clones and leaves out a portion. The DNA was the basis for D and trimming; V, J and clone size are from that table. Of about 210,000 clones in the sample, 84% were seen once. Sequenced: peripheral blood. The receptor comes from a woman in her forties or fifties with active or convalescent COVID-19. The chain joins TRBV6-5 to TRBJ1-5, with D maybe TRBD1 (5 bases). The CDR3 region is CASSYGEGKQPQHF. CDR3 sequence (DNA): TGTGCCAGCAGTTACGGGGAGGGGAAGCAGCCCCAGCATTTT.